Sequencing of this T cell receptor (beta chain) was carried out in a study of T cell responses to AZD1222 COVID-19 vaccine. V lost 5 bases and J lost 1; bases outside the gene matches: 10. From germline, CDR1 is SEHNR and CDR2 FQNEAQ (reference sequence). The CDR3 contains 17 residues. Assay used: immunoSEQ multiplex PCR; TCRdb lists only in-frame clones, some missing. The sample shows around 100,000 clones, less than 95% of them seen only once. The chain uses TRBV7-9 and TRBJ2-1; 8 positions agree with TRBD2. This TCR came from an adult in good health. This specimen consisted of peripheral blood, obtained on day 0 of AZD1222 vaccination. The CDR3 spells CASSITSGGGSYNEQFF. In DNA, the CDR3 is TGTGCCAGCAGCATCACGAGCGGGGGCGGTTCCTACAATGAGCAGTTCTTC.